This T cell receptor beta chain comes out of a study of CD8 T cells in acute hepatitis C reinfection. Study-wide results and caveats: Preferential TRBV04 and TRBV06 usage appeared in all groups and was not explained by the naive pool.

CDR1 is SSHAT, CDR2 FNYEAQ, per germline (reference sequence). This CDR3 is 14 amino acids long. A note on this clone: Its antigen is unknown.

The repertoire was sequenced with immunoSEQ multiplex PCR; TCRdb's copy has only in-frame clones and lacks some. The sample has more than 35,000 clones; approximately 90% are singletons. The time point is: naive CD8 control sorted from an acute-time-point sample. Cells were stained for CD3, CD8 and CD45RO, excluding dead cells. The TCR comes from a young man with chronic hepatitis C. This chain links TRBV7-7 with TRBJ1-1, with a tentative D call TRBD1 (6 bases). The sequenced material came from naive CD8+ T cells from PBMCs. The CDR3 DNA follows: TGTGCTAGCCCGCCAAAGGGGGGCTCAAGGGAAGCTTTCTTT. Protein product: CASPPKGGSREAFF.